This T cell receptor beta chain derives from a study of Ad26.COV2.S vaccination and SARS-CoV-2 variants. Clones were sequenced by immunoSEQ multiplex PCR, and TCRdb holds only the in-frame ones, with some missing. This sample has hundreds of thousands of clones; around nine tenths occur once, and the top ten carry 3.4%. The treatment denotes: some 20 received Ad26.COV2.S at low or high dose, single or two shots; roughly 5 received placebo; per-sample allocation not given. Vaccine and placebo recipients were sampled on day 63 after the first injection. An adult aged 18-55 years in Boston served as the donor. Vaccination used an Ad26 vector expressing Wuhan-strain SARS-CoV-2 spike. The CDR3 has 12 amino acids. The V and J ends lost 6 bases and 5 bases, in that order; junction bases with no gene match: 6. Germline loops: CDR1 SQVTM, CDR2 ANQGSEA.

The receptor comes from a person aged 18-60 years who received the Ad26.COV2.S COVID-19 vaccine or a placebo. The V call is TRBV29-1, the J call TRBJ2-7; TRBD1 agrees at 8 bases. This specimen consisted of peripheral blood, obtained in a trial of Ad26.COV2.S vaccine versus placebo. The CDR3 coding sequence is TGCAGCGTAACCGGACAGGGCAACGAGCAGTACTTC. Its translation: CSVTGQGNEQYF.